This TCR beta chain comes out of a study of blood T cell repertoires in COVID-19. Overall study: COVID-19 samples collected from the United States, Italy and Spain covered acute and convalescent phases. The analysed material was cDNA or gDNA that came from T cells, B-cell-depleted T cells, or PBMCs.

Original processing methods: Amplification with reference gene primers provided the estimates of nucleated cell counts. Only in-frame clones appear in the TCRdb table, and some are missing; sequencing was by immunoSEQ multiplex PCR. That table furnishes V, J and clone size, whereas the DNA furnished D and trimming. The sample records about 220,000 clones, roughly 80% being singletons. The sequenced sample was peripheral blood. The receptor's source is a woman aged 40-49 years with active or convalescent COVID-19.

The CDR3 coding sequence is TGCGCCAGCAGAACTGGGGGGGCCGTGAACACTGAAGCTTTCTTT. This codes for CASRTGGAVNTEAFF. The V call is TRBV5-1, the J call TRBJ1-1; possibly TRBD1 for D (6 bases). Trimming left V 5 bases short and J 0 bases short, with 14 bases between. Germline V gene lookup returns CDR1 SGHRS and CDR2 YFSETQ. CDR3 length: 15 amino acids.